This paragraph covers one T cell receptor (beta chain) sequence. Its antigen is not identified. This PCR relied on a set of 60 Vbeta primers and 13 Jbeta primers. TCRdb's copy holds only in-frame clones and misses some; the assay was immunoSEQ multiplex PCR. The repertoire table contains 200,000 to 250,000 clones. The source of the sample is a study of cytomegalovirus exposure and HLA in healthy donors. Study results and limitations: Previously analyzed data showed that most TCR beta V segments were productive at a frequency of about 90% or about 30%. Exclusion as indistinguishable affected some V segments, including TRBV6-2 and TRBV6-3. Published work reported that the classifier diagnosed cytomegalovirus status with high specificity and sensitivity. A later analysis found TCR association rates differed by HLA locus, highest for DRB1 and lowest for HLA-C.

The CDR3 has 15 residues. CDR1 SGHRS and CDR2 YFSETQ come from the germline V gene. V was clipped by 2 bases and J by 2 bases, with 12 bases between them. V and J are TRBV5-1 and TRBJ2-3; a possible D gene is TRBD2 (5 bases). The sequencing sample was made of PBMCs. The TCR comes from a girl aged 2 to 9 in good health and CMV-seropositive. CDR3 DNA: TGCGCCAGCAGCTTCGGCGGACTCTCCACAGATACGCAGTATTTT. Translated: CASSFGGLSTDTQYF.